Each of the 22 T cell receptor beta chains below was sequenced from the same sample in a study of T cells after yellow fever vaccination. A single record per CDR3 protein comes from TCRdb applying MiXCR to the 5' RACE reads. The table lists 250,000 to 300,000 distinct CDR3 sequences, roughly 5% of them singletons. The sample was CD4+ T cells sorted from PBMCs, taken on the day of the yellow fever booster vaccination. The source of these receptors is a man aged 18 to 29 who received the YFV17D yellow fever vaccine.

This clonotype was found a few times. This rearrangement joins TRBV4-2 to TRBJ2-3, with a tentative D call TRBD1 (7 bases). V lost 1 base to trimming and J lost 6 bases, with 29 bases between them. This CDR3 is built from 20 residues. Germline CDR1 and CDR2: LGHNA and YNFKEQ. As DNA, the CDR3 is TGTGCCAGCAGCCAAGGAAAGGGTGTGAGCAGGGGGGACTTCGTGGATACGCAGTATTTT. Protein sequence: CASSQGKGVSRGDFVDTQYF.

The rearrangement uses TRBV7-9 and TRBJ1-4, with 7 positions matching TRBD1. The CDR3 is 18 residues long. The germline V gene has CDR1 SEHNR and CDR2 FQNEAQ (reference sequence). V lost 0 bases, J lost 1 base, and 8 bases stayed unmatched. CDR3 sequence: CASSLAGQSWGTNEKLFF. The CDR3 coding sequence is TGTGCCAGCAGCTTAGCGGGACAGTCCTGGGGAACTAATGAAAAACTGTTTTTT.

In its sample, this clonotype was seen a few times. The rearrangement uses TRBV3-1 and TRBJ1-1; no reliable D call. The length of the CDR3 is 15 residues. CDR1 LGHDT and CDR2 YNNKEL come from the germline V gene (reference sequence). Trimming removed 1 base from V and 1 base from J, with 10 bases in between. The DNA of the CDR3 is TGTGCCAGCAGCCAAGGAGCACATTCGAACACTGAAGCTTTCTTT. Its translation: CASSQGAHSNTEAFF.

This clonotype was counted ten times or more. The rearrangement joins TRBV19 to TRBJ1-2; TRBD1 aligns across 7 bases. The germline V gene has CDR1 LNHDA and CDR2 SQIVND (reference sequence). Losses at the gene ends were 5 bases for V and 4 bases for J; bases not matched to a gene: 4. The CDR3 length is 13 residues. CDR3 in amino acids: CASSQDRLYGYTF. The CDR3 DNA is TGTGCCAGTAGTCAGGACAGGCTCTATGGCTACACCTTC.

This clonotype has more than one count but fewer than ten. This chain's CDR3 is CASSPPPGANGELFF. The CDR3 DNA sequence: TGTGCCAGCTCACCACCACCAGGGGCTAACGGGGAGCTGTTTTTT. V usage is TRBV18 and J usage is TRBJ2-2; maybe TRBD1 (6 bases). CDR1 and CDR2 (germline): KGHSH, LQKENI. The CDR3 length is 15 residues. Trimming cost V 0 bases and J 7 bases, with 12 bases left between them.

The V call is TRBV7-3, the J call TRBJ1-2, with D tentatively TRBD1 (6 bases). V lost 5 bases and J 0 bases, leaving 13 bases between the germline ends. Per germline, CDR1 SGHTA and CDR2 FQGTGA. This CDR3 comprises 15 residues. In DNA, the CDR3 is TGTGCCAGCAGCATCCAGACAGGCCCTAACTATGGCTACACCTTC. This translates into CASSIQTGPNYGYTF.

V gene TRBV18 combines with J gene TRBJ1-6; no reliable D call. The CDR3 has 13 amino acids. Germline CDR1 KGHSH, CDR2 LQKENI. Trimming left V 2 bases short and J 9 bases short, with 8 bases between. The DNA of the CDR3 is TGTGCCAGCTCACCAGATCGCCCTTCACCCCTCCACTTT. Translating it yields CASSPDRPSPLHF.

This clonotype showed up many times. The J gene is TRBJ2-1, the V gene TRBV5-4; tentatively, D is TRBD1 (6 bases). The CDR3 is 18 amino acids. V was pared by 1 base and J by 0 bases, with 17 bases between. Germline V gives CDR1 SGHNT, CDR2 YYREEE (reference sequence). The CDR3 nucleotides read TGTGCCAGCAGCTTGAGACAGGACCGATTATACTCCTACAATGAGCAGTTCTTC. Encoded protein: CASSLRQDRLYSYNEQFF.

This clonotype was detected ten times or more. The chain couples TRBV5-4 to TRBJ2-5, with D perhaps matching TRBD1 (5 bases). V was cut by 2 bases and J by 4 bases, with 12 bases left in between. Germline CDR1 is SGHNT and CDR2 is YYREEE (reference sequence). The CDR3 runs to 14 residues. In DNA, the CDR3 is TGTGCCAGCAGCTTTCAGGGTGCCACAGAGACCCAGTACTTC. Its translation: CASSFQGATETQYF.

This sequence joins TRBV30 and TRBJ2-5; D gene unclear. CDR3 length: 11 amino acids. Trimming pared 1 base from V and 4 bases from J, leaving 4 bases between. Looked up from germline, CDR1 is GTSNPN and CDR2 is SVGIG (reference sequence). CDR3 in amino acids: CAWSAPETQYF. The CDR3 nucleotides are TGTGCCTGGAGTGCCCCAGAGACCCAGTACTTC.

This clonotype showed up just a few times. DNA of the CDR3: TGTGCCAGCAGCCAACCCACAGTACAAGAGACCCAGTACTTC. As protein: CASSQPTVQETQYF. The chain joins TRBV3-1 to TRBJ2-5; D remains ambiguous. The germline CDR1 and CDR2 sequences are LGHDT and YNNKEL (reference sequence). Between the trimmed V and J ends, which lost 2 bases and 2 bases, there was a span of 9 bases. There are 14 residues in the CDR3.

The chain joins TRBV4-1 to TRBJ1-1; a weak D match, TRBD1 (5 bases). Germline V CDR1 and CDR2: MGHRA, YSYEKL. This CDR3 comprises 15 residues. The V gene lost 1 base and the J gene lost 5 bases, with 14 bases spanning the gap. CDR3: CASSQVLGVLTEAFF. The CDR3 DNA follows: TGCGCCAGCAGCCAAGTGCTGGGGGTTTTGACTGAAGCTTTCTTT.

The DNA for the CDR3 is TGCGCCAGCAGCTCGACAGGGAATAATGAAAAACTGTTTTTT. Protein product: CASSSTGNNEKLFF. V gene TRBV5-1 combines with J gene TRBJ1-4, with TRBD1 matching 7 bases. Looked up from germline, CDR1 is SGHRS and CDR2 is YFSETQ. V gave up 3 bases and J gave up 4 bases; unmatched junction bases: 3. This CDR3 spans 14 amino acids.

In this sample, this clonotype turned up a few times. This chain links TRBV12-3 or TRBV12-4 with TRBJ1-1; 7 nucleotides line up with TRBD1. V lost 2 bases and J lost 5; bases outside the gene matches: 8. This CDR3 comprises 15 residues. In nucleotides, the CDR3 is TGTGCCAGCAGTTTAAGGGGGCAGGGCGGAACTGAAGCTTTCTTT. It encodes CASSLRGQGGTEAFF.

This clonotype was found a few times. The chain combines TRBV2 with TRBJ2-7; the D gene is possibly TRBD1 (5 bases). Trimming shortened V by 2 bases and J by 5 bases, and 13 bases separated the two germline ends. This CDR3 comprises 14 residues. The germline V gene has CDR1 SNHLY and CDR2 FYNNEI. CDR3 residues: CASSELMGPHEQYF. The CDR3 nucleotides read TGTGCCAGCAGTGAACTTATGGGGCCCCACGAGCAGTACTTC.

This clonotype was seen at least ten times. The chain employs TRBV27 and TRBJ2-5, with D perhaps matching TRBD1 or TRBD2 (6 bases each). The V end was cut by 0 bases, the J end by 4 bases, with 12 bases between. The CDR3 runs to 15 residues. Germline V gives CDR1 MNHEY, CDR2 SMNVEV (reference sequence). The CDR3 DNA reads as TGTGCCAGCAGTTTATCACCCGGGGGCCGAGAGACCCAGTACTTC. Protein product: CASSLSPGGRETQYF.

This clonotype was detected many times. The chain employs TRBV6-2 or TRBV6-3 and TRBJ2-7; 11 positions match TRBD2. CDR3 length: 15 amino acids. V shed 6 bases, J shed 0 bases, and the junction held 4 bases outside the gene matches. Germline CDR1 reads MNHEY; CDR2 reads SVGEGT. Here the CDR3 reads CASRYTSGGSYEQYF. For the CDR3, the DNA is TGTGCCAGCAGGTACACTAGCGGGGGCTCCTACGAGCAGTACTTC.

This clonotype showed up just a few times. The chain couples TRBV18 to TRBJ2-6; D gene uncertain. Germline values: CDR1 KGHSH, CDR2 LQKENI. The CDR3 is made up of 18 amino acids. Trimming stripped 2 bases from V and 0 bases from J, with 14 bases between. CDR3 amino acids: CASSPRSSGYSGANVLTF. The DNA for the CDR3 is TGTGCCAGCTCACCAAGATCGAGTGGGTACTCTGGGGCCAACGTCCTGACTTTC.

The V and J genes are TRBV20-1 and TRBJ2-7; TRBD1 matches 9 bases. The ends lost 0 bases at V and 4 bases at J; junction bases unmatched: 4. The CDR3 is made up of 14 amino acids. Germline V CDR1 and CDR2: DFQATT, SNEGSKA (reference sequence). This CDR3 reads CSARDTGQGYEQYV. For the CDR3, the DNA is TGCAGTGCTAGAGATACGGGACAGGGTTACGAGCAGTACGTC.

The chain employs TRBV10-1 and TRBJ2-1; D may correspond to TRBD1 or TRBD2 (6 bases each). V lost 2 bases and J 15 bases, leaving 17 bases between the germline ends. The CDR3 loop spans 13 amino acids. Germline CDR1 reads WNHNN; CDR2 reads SYGVQD (reference sequence). In DNA form, the CDR3 reads TGCGCCAGCAGTGAGAAGGGGTACAGGGAGGCGTTCTTC. Protein sequence: CASSEKGYREAFF.

The genes are TRBV5-1 and TRBJ2-7, with D perhaps matching TRBD2 (5 bases). The CDR3 is made up of 16 amino acids. Deletions cut 0 bases from V and 7 bases from J, with 20 bases between. CDR1 and CDR2 from the germline V gene are SGHRS and YFSETQ. CDR3 amino acids: CASSLGTYSGSWEQYF. The CDR3 coding sequence is TGCGCCAGCAGCTTGGGGACGTACTCGGGGAGTTGGGAGCAGTACTTC.

This clonotype was counted a few times. The chain carries TRBV5-1 and TRBJ1-2, with D tentatively TRBD1 (6 bases). Between the trimmed V and J ends, which lost 4 bases and 5 bases, there was a span of 15 bases. CDR1 and CDR2 (germline): SGHRS, YFSETQ. This CDR3 is 14 amino acids long. The DNA of the CDR3 is TGCGCCAGCAGCAGGACAGACCCGTTTTATGGCTACACCTTC. This sequence encodes CASSRTDPFYGYTF.